This TCR beta chain appears in the sequencing data of a study of blood T cell repertoires in COVID-19. This clone was seen once. Here immunoSEQ multiplex PCR was the method, and the copy in TCRdb shows in-frame clones only, minus some. Among almost 300,000 clones listed, approximately 89% were seen once. Trimming left V 2 bases short and J 5 bases short, with 21 bases between. CDR1 and CDR2 (germline): LGHDT, YNNKEL (reference sequence). This CDR3 has 18 amino acids. The V gene is TRBV3-1 (or the pseudogene TRBV3-2), the J gene TRBJ2-2; maybe TRBD1 (5 bases). The sequenced material came from peripheral blood. This TCR came from a woman in her thirties with COVID-19, enrolled during active disease. The CDR3, as DNA: TGTGCCAGCAGCCAATTAGTATTGGAACAGGAAGTAACCGGGGAGCTGTTTTTT. This sequence encodes CASSQLVLEQEVTGELFF.